Presented here are 19 T cell receptor beta chains from one specimen sequenced in a study of blood T cell repertoires in COVID-19. The table came from immunoSEQ multiplex PCR; TCRdb's copy has only in-frame clones and leaves some out. The table lists 190,000 or so clones, 75% to 90% of them singletons. Sequences were obtained from PBMCs or T cells enriched from blood (not recorded which). The receptors stem from a woman younger than 45 who had been exposed to COVID-19.

This chain joins TRBV19 and TRBJ1-2, with D perhaps matching TRBD1 (6 bases). There are 16 residues in the CDR3. V was cut by 7 bases and J by 2 bases, with 20 bases left in between. CDR1 and CDR2 from the germline V gene are LNHDA and SQIVND (reference sequence). In DNA, the CDR3 is TGTGCCAGTACCCACCCCCCCCTCGGACAGAACTATGGCTACACCTTC. Translating gives CASTHPPLGQNYGYTF.

The V gene is TRBV7-2, the J gene TRBJ2-4; 10 nucleotides align to TRBD1. The germline V gene has CDR1 SGHTA and CDR2 FQGNSA. This CDR3 region has 21 residues. J gave up 0 bases and V 0 bases, and 14 bases lay outside the gene matches. Written as DNA, the CDR3 is TGTGCCAGCAGCTTAGCCGTCCGACAGGGGGCACCCACCTTAGCCAAAAACATTCAGTACTTC. Its protein product is CASSLAVRQGAPTLAKNIQYF.

The rearrangement joins TRBV5-1 to TRBJ2-1, with 9 bases fitting TRBD2. After removal of 2 bases from V and 5 bases from J, the junction contained 8 bases not matched to a gene. Germline assignment: CDR1 SGHRS and CDR2 YFSETQ. CDR3 length: 16 amino acids. The CDR3 spells CASSFHPSGEDNEQFF. The CDR3 bases are TGCGCCAGCAGCTTCCACCCTAGCGGGGAAGACAATGAGCAGTTCTTC. Drawing the rest from reference TRBV5-1 and TRBJ2-1, the complete variable domain is KAGVTQTPRYLIKTRGQQVTLSCSPISGHRSVSWYQQTPGQGLQFLFEYFSETQRNKGNFPGRFSGRQFSNSRSEMNVSTLELGDSALYLCASSFHPSGEDNEQFFGPGTRLTVL.

The chain uses TRBV12-5 and TRBJ1-2, with D possibly TRBD1 on 6 matching bases. Trimming took 6 bases from V and 2 from J, leaving 10 bases between them. This CDR3 region has 13 residues. CDR1 is LGHNT and CDR2 is FRNRAP in the germline V gene. CDR3 region: CASGTGLNYGYTF. The CDR3 DNA reads as TGTGCTAGTGGCACAGGGTTAAACTATGGCTACACCTTC.

This clone has just a few counts. The CDR3 sequence: CASSLSIGGYTEAFF. As DNA, the CDR3 is TGTGCCAGCAGTTTATCGATTGGAGGATACACTGAAGCTTTCTTT. The rearrangement links TRBV27 to TRBJ1-1; no definite D call. Trimming stripped 0 bases from V and 3 bases from J, with 11 bases between. Germline CDR1 reads MNHEY; CDR2 reads SMNVEV (reference sequence). CDR3 size: 15 residues.

The rearrangement joins TRBV11-2 to TRBJ2-5; 8 nucleotides agree with TRBD2. V was clipped by 4 bases and J by 5 bases; unmatched bases: 6. Germline-derived CDR1 and CDR2 are SGHAT and FQNNGV. The length of the CDR3 is 14 residues. CDR3 protein: CASSSGLGVETQYF. CDR3 DNA sequence: TGTGCCAGCAGCTCGGGACTAGGGGTTGAGACCCAGTACTTC.

This clone was seen a handful of times. The V and J genes are TRBV7-2 and TRBJ1-5; 7 nucleotides line up with TRBD1. With 3 bases clipped from V and 7 bases from J, the junction kept 9 bases outside the gene matches. Germline loops: CDR1 SGHTA, CDR2 FQGNSA. This CDR3 contains 15 residues. The CDR3 nucleotides are TGTGCCAGCAGCTTGGGGGGACAGCCAAGACAGCCCCAGCATTTT. It is translated as CASSLGGQPRQPQHF.

V is TRBV5-1 and J is TRBJ1-5, with 7 bases fitting TRBD1. The CDR3 is made up of 14 amino acids. Per the germline V gene, CDR1 is SGHRS and CDR2 is YFSETQ. V shed 4 bases and J 7 bases; nucleotides not matched to a gene: 8. The CDR3 loop reads CASSQTGLEQPQHF. CDR3 nucleotide sequence: TGCGCCAGCAGCCAGACAGGGTTGGAACAGCCCCAGCATTTT.

The V gene is TRBV19, the J gene TRBJ1-2; D might be TRBD1 (6 bases). CDR3 length equals 14 residues. The V end was cut by 9 bases, the J end by 8 bases, with 22 bases between. The germline gives CDR1 LNHDA, CDR2 SQIVND (reference sequence). In DNA, the CDR3 is TGTGCCAGGATACAGGGACCTGAAATGTGCGGCTACACCTTC. This sequence encodes CARIQGPEMCGYTF.

This chain joins TRBV24-1 and TRBJ2-2; 12 bases are shared with TRBD1. Germline CDR1 reads KGHDR; CDR2 reads SFDVKD. With V trimmed by 4 bases and J by 5 bases, 10 bases remained unmatched. CDR3 length equals 18 residues. As DNA, the CDR3 is TGTGCCACCAGTGACCAGGGACAGGGGGCGAGGCGGACCGGGGAGCTGTTTTTT. Its protein is CATSDQGQGARRTGELFF.

The chain employs TRBV2 and TRBJ2-3; 9 positions agree with TRBD1. The V and J ends lost 4 bases and 6 bases, in that order; junction bases with no gene match: 11. The germline V gene encodes CDR1 SNHLY and CDR2 FYNNEI. The CDR3 consists of 16 residues. CDR3 DNA sequence: TGTGCCAGCAGTGCTATAATCGGGACAGGGCGCGATACGCAGTATTTT. Its translation: CASSAIIGTGRDTQYF.

This clone has more than one count but fewer than ten. This chain uses TRBV19 with TRBJ2-6; perhaps TRBD1 as D (6 bases). Trimming left V 1 base short and J 1 base short, with 8 bases between. The CDR3 runs to 16 residues. Germline values: CDR1 LNHDA, CDR2 SQIVND (reference sequence). The CDR3 sequence: CASSIVGTSGANVLTF. CDR3 bases: TGTGCCAGTAGTATAGTGGGGACATCTGGGGCCAACGTCCTGACTTTC.

The chain carries TRBV11-3 and TRBJ2-1, with TRBD2 matching over 9 bases. This CDR3 spans 15 amino acids. From germline, CDR1 is SGHNT and CDR2 YENEEA. V shed 3 bases, J shed 7 bases, and the junction held 7 bases outside the gene matches. CDR3 sequence reads: CASSLTAGGLNEQFF. The CDR3 DNA reads TGTGCCAGCAGCTTGACAGCGGGGGGACTTAATGAGCAGTTCTTC.

The chain has TRBV10-3 and TRBJ1-1; D is unresolved. Trimming cost V 4 bases and J 10 bases, with 19 bases left between them. CDR3 length equals 14 residues. CDR1 is ENHRY and CDR2 is SYGVKD in the germline V gene. The CDR3 coding sequence is TGTGCCATCAGTGGATTAGGAACGGACCGGGGAGCTTTCTTT. It codes for CAISGLGTDRGAFF.

In regard to this clone: Within the sample, other DNA sequences also encode this same CDR3. This rearrangement joins TRBV3-1 (or the pseudogene TRBV3-2) to TRBJ1-6; TRBD1 agrees at 11 bases. This CDR3 is built from 14 residues. Losses at the gene ends were 1 base for V and 10 bases for J; bases not matched to a gene: 0. Germline assignment: CDR1 LGHDT and CDR2 YNNKEL (reference sequence). In DNA form, the CDR3 reads TGTGCCAGCAGCCAAGGGACAGGGGGCTCACCCCTCCACTTT. It encodes CASSQGTGGSPLHF.

J is TRBJ2-1 and V is TRBV7-6; a weak D match, TRBD1 (5 bases). CDR1 is SGHVS, CDR2 FNYEAQ, per germline. V was pared by 5 bases and J by 0 bases, with 11 bases between. CDR3 size: 15 residues. The CDR3 sequence: CASSQTVGSYNEQFF. Written as DNA, the CDR3 is TGTGCCAGCAGCCAGACAGTCGGCTCCTACAATGAGCAGTTCTTC.

The J gene is TRBJ1-5, the V gene TRBV6-1; no firm D call. V was shortened by 3 bases and J by 0 bases, with 9 bases between the two germline ends. The CDR3 runs 15 residues. Germline V lookup: CDR1 MNHNS, CDR2 SASEGT. Here the CDR3 DNA reads TGTGCCAGCAGTGAGTCGCTCTATAGCAATCAGCCCCAGCATTTT. Protein product: CASSESLYSNQPQHF.

V and J are TRBV5-1 and TRBJ1-5; 9 positions match TRBD1. The CDR3 is made up of 15 amino acids. CDR1 is SGHRS, CDR2 YFSETQ, per germline. Unmatched junction bases numbered 8, after V lost 4 bases and J lost 6 bases. The CDR3 nucleotides are TGCGCCAGCAGCCCCGGGACAGGGTCATCTCAGCCCCAGCATTTT. Translation gives CASSPGTGSSQPQHF. Based on the CDR3 plus reference TRBV5-1 and TRBJ1-5, the full variable domain is KAGVTQTPRYLIKTRGQQVTLSCSPISGHRSVSWYQQTPGQGLQFLFEYFSETQRNKGNFPGRFSGRQFSNSRSEMNVSTLELGDSALYLCASSPGTGSSQPQHFGDGTRLSIL.

V is TRBV29-1 and J is TRBJ1-1; 10 nucleotides line up with TRBD1. The V gene's germline CDR1 is SQVTM and CDR2 ANQGSEA. The CDR3 contains 16 residues. After removal of 3 bases from V and 0 bases from J, the junction contained 7 bases not matched to a gene. The CDR3 DNA is TGCAGCGTTGAGGGGGACAGGGGTCTCTTGAACACTGAAGCTTTCTTT. This sequence encodes CSVEGDRGLLNTEAFF.